This T cell receptor beta chain is drawn from a study of cytomegalovirus exposure and HLA in healthy donors. Study outcomes and limitations: It was taken for granted in presence/absence analyses that sequencing depth across donors was roughly uniform.

Of note for this clone: Its matching antigen is unknown. The germline gene is not matched at one end of the junction; a read error may be the cause.

PCR employed 60 Vbeta and 13 Jbeta primers. The method was immunoSEQ multiplex PCR; TCRdb's version includes in-frame clones alone and lacks a portion of them. Of under 200,000 clones in the sample, around 80% were seen once. Germline loops: CDR1 SEHNR, CDR2 FQNEAQ (reference sequence). CDR3 length: 14 residues. The sequencing sample was made of PBMCs. The sequence came from a woman in her forties or fifties in good health and CMV-seropositive. The chain is built from TRBV7-9 and TRBJ2-5; maybe TRBD1 (6 bases). As DNA, the CDR3 is TGTTCCAGCAGCCCCTACAGGGATGGAGAGACCCAGTACTTC. It specifies CSSSPYRDGETQYF.